This T cell receptor (beta chain) was documented in a study of long-term antiretroviral therapy in people with HIV. Version v3.0 of the immunoSEQ assay was performed at survey level. The data were produced by immunoSEQ multiplex PCR, yet TCRdb's version contains in-frame clones alone and is incomplete. This table has 9,500 to 15,000 clones, approximately 86% appearing once. The germline V gene has CDR1 MDHEN and CDR2 SYDVKM. There are 16 residues in the CDR3. The V end lost 1 base, the J end lost 5 bases, and 17 bases lay between the germline ends. Among participants with HIV, every one received treatment in the United States. Samples held 1-10 million cryopreserved PBMC before DNA extraction.

The clonotype comes from a middle-aged man with HIV. The material sequenced was unsorted PBMCs, taken 3.4 years after starting antiretroviral therapy. The V gene is TRBV28, the J gene TRBJ1-2, with D possibly being TRBD1 (6 bases). The CDR3 DNA follows: TGTGCCAGCAGTTTATTGGACAGCGCTACCATTTATGGCTACACCTTC. Residues: CASSLLDSATIYGYTF.